The rows below give T cell receptor beta chains drawn from one sample of a study of blood T cells in healthy people across ages. Using its own MiXCR run on the 5' RACE reads, TCRdb lists one record per CDR3 protein. The repertoire holds nearly 1 million distinct CDR3 sequences, with roughly half as singletons. Sequencing was done on a sample of blood. Source of these receptors: a woman aged 55-75 years in good health. CDR3s include the opening cysteine and the closing phenylalanine or tryptophan. The D gene is left open where the match is weak. Where a row states a size, it is once, few, many or the class of an expanded clone; other rows omit it.

clone_size d_call j_call cdr3_length v_call cdr3_aa cdr3_nt
NA NA TRBJ2-1 11 TRBV12-5 CASGFGNEQFF TGTGCTAGTGGTTTCGGTAATGAGCAGTTCTTC
NA NA TRBJ2-1 14 TRBV13 CASTPGGEYNEQFF TGTGCCAGCACCCCCGGTGGTGAGTACAATGAGCAGTTCTTC
NA NA TRBJ1-5 15 TRBV28 CASRSGFVGNQPQHF TGTGCCAGCAGGTCCGGGTTTGTGGGCAATCAGCCCCAGCATTTT
NA NA TRBJ1-4 17 TRBV4-3 CASSQRARGATNEKLFF TGCGCCAGCAGCCAACGGGCGAGGGGGGCAACTAATGAAAAACTGTTTTTT
NA TRBD2 TRBJ2-1 14 TRBV7-6 CASSRGLAINEQFF TGTGCCAGCAGCAGGGGACTAGCGATTAATGAGCAGTTCTTC
NA TRBD2 TRBJ2-2 17 TRBV5-1 CASSLRAGGANTGELFF TGCGCCAGCAGCTTAAGAGCGGGGGGAGCGAACACCGGGGAACTGTTTTTT
NA TRBD2 TRBJ2-5 17 TRBV5-1 CASSLVSGRHGGETQYF TGCGCCAGCAGCTTGGTGAGCGGGAGGCACGGGGGAGAGACCCAGTACTTC
many TRBD1 TRBJ2-7 16 TRBV4-1 CASSLPDRGLYYEQYF TGCGCCAGCAGCCTTCCGGACAGGGGGCTCTACTACGAGCAGTACTTC
NA NA TRBJ1-1 13 TRBV20-1 CSARDRAHLEAFF TGCAGTGCTAGAGACAGGGCCCATCTTGAAGCTTTCTTT
once NA TRBJ2-5 14 TRBV14 CASSMNRAQETQYF TGTGCCAGCAGCATGAACAGGGCCCAAGAGACCCAGTACTTC
few TRBD2 TRBJ2-7 15 TRBV15 CATSSGLAGVREQYF TGTGCCACCAGCAGTGGGCTAGCGGGAGTTCGCGAGCAGTACTTC
NA TRBD1 TRBJ1-1 14 TRBV7-9 CASSATGSQTEAFF TGTGCCAGCAGCGCGACAGGGAGTCAGACTGAAGCTTTCTTT
once NA TRBJ2-1 15 TRBV7-2 CASSLYGPEDFEQFF TGTGCCAGCAGCTTATATGGCCCAGAGGACTTTGAGCAGTTCTTC
NA TRBD1 TRBJ1-1 15 TRBV28 CASRKPQGAVTEAFF TGTGCCAGCAGAAAACCTCAGGGGGCGGTCACTGAAGCTTTCTTT
NA NA TRBJ1-2 12 TRBV30 CAWSVRNLGYTF TGTGCCTGGAGTGTACGGAACCTTGGCTACACCTTC
NA NA TRBJ2-7 15 TRBV7-2 CASTPSQGSPTGQYF TGTGCCAGCACCCCGTCCCAGGGGTCCCCAACTGGCCAGTACTTC
few TRBD1 TRBJ1-2 16 TRBV14 CASSFGQGNIGYGYTF TGTGCCAGCAGCTTCGGACAGGGGAACATAGGCTATGGCTACACCTTC
few TRBD1 TRBJ1-5 15 TRBV5-1 CASSLEGQGGQPQHF TGCGCCAGCAGCTTGGAGGGACAGGGAGGTCAGCCCCAGCATTTT
NA NA TRBJ1-6 14 TRBV6-5 CASSYSGGDSPLHF TGTGCCAGCAGTTACTCAGGGGGTGATTCACCCCTCCACTTT
NA NA TRBJ2-1 13 TRBV14 CASSPNARVKQFF TGTGCCAGCAGCCCGAACGCCCGGGTGAAGCAGTTCTTC
NA NA TRBJ1-2 13 TRBV9 CASSTQGPYGYTF TGTGCCAGCAGCACACAGGGTCCATATGGCTACACCTTC
NA NA TRBJ2-1 13 TRBV20-1 CSAIATRVGEQFF TGCAGTGCTATCGCCACCAGGGTTGGTGAGCAGTTCTTC
few NA TRBJ2-1 15 TRBV29-1 CSVVGIAGSYNEQFF TGCAGCGTTGTTGGAATTGCGGGCTCCTACAATGAGCAGTTCTTC
NA NA TRBJ1-1 16 TRBV20-1 CSARDLREVTHTEAFF TGCAGTGCTAGAGATCTGAGGGAAGTTACGCACACTGAAGCTTTCTTT
NA NA TRBJ2-7 13 TRBV18 CASPLDPTYEQYF TGTGCCAGCCCCCTTGATCCAACCTACGAGCAGTACTTC
NA NA TRBJ2-1 14 TRBV29-1 CSVEWEEAYNEQFF TGCAGCGTTGAGTGGGAGGAAGCCTACAATGAGCAGTTCTTC
few NA TRBJ2-3 13 TRBV7-6 CASSPQDVDTQYF TGTGCCAGCAGCCCTCAGGACGTCGATACGCAGTATTTT
NA NA TRBJ2-7 13 TRBV6-4 CASSEGPTGEQYF TGTGCCAGCAGTGAGGGACCAACGGGGGAGCAGTACTTC
NA NA TRBJ1-5 12 TRBV20-1 CSAGQIGQPQHF TGCAGTGCTGGGCAGATCGGGCAGCCCCAGCATTTT
NA NA TRBJ2-2 15 TRBV9 CASSTGRSTGGELFF TGTGCCAGCAGCACGGGACGAAGCACCGGTGGGGAGCTGTTTTTT
NA NA TRBJ2-7 14 TRBV9 CASSFQVNAYEQYF TGTGCCAGCAGCTTCCAGGTTAACGCCTACGAGCAGTACTTC
NA NA TRBJ2-1 14 TRBV20-1 CSARHPLYYNGQFF TGCAGTGCGCGACATCCGCTTTATTACAATGGGCAGTTCTTC
NA NA TRBJ1-1 14 TRBV12-3/TRBV12-4 CASSFAGSNTEAFF TGTGCCAGCAGTTTCGCCGGTTCGAACACTGAAGCTTTCTTT
NA NA TRBJ2-7 16 TRBV5-6 CASSLAWGSYSYEQYF TGTGCCAGCAGCTTGGCCTGGGGCTCTTACTCCTACGAGCAGTACTTC
NA TRBD1 TRBJ2-1 16 TRBV10-2 CASRGGTGISYNEQFF TGCGCCAGCAGGGGGGGGACAGGGATTTCCTACAATGAGCAGTTCTTC
NA NA TRBJ1-5 13 TRBV29-1 CSVEWGSGQPQHF TGCAGCGTTGAATGGGGGTCGGGTCAGCCCCAGCATTTT
NA TRBD2 TRBJ2-1 16 TRBV7-2 CASSLSGGVTYNEQFF TGTGCCAGCAGCTTATCGGGGGGAGTCACCTACAATGAGCAGTTCTTC
NA NA TRBJ2-3 14 TRBV12-3/TRBV12-4 CASQYTGGADSQYF TGTGCCAGCCAATACACAGGAGGCGCAGATTCGCAGTATTTT
NA NA TRBJ2-3 15 TRBV4-2 CASSETTRSTDTQYF TGTGCCAGCAGCGAGACAACCCGAAGCACAGATACGCAGTATTTT
NA NA TRBJ2-3 12 TRBV21-1 CASSKEGVTQYF TGTGCCAGCAGCAAAGAAGGGGTTACGCAGTATTTT
NA NA TRBJ1-2 13 TRBV28 CASSLGSGRGYTF TGTGCCAGCAGTTTAGGAAGTGGTCGGGGCTACACCTTC
NA NA TRBJ2-1 18 TRBV5-5 CASSLEEGSGRSYNEQFF TGTGCCAGCAGCTTGGAGGAGGGTAGTGGTCGCTCCTACAATGAGCAGTTCTTC
NA NA TRBJ2-7 13 TRBV4-2 CASSPRGSDEQYF TGTGCCAGCAGCCCCCGGGGGAGCGACGAGCAGTACTTC
NA NA TRBJ1-5 13 TRBV12-3/TRBV12-4 CASGIGSNQPQHF TGTGCCTCCGGGATCGGCAGCAATCAGCCCCAGCATTTT
NA NA TRBJ1-1 13 TRBV15 CATSSYRDTEAFF TGTGCCACCAGCAGTTATAGGGACACTGAAGCTTTCTTT
NA TRBD2 TRBJ2-7 14 TRBV28 CASSRFSGTYEQYF TGTGCCAGCAGTAGATTTAGCGGGACCTACGAGCAGTACTTC
NA TRBD1 TRBJ2-3 14 TRBV27 CASTETGETDTQYF TGTGCCAGCACCGAGACAGGGGAGACAGATACGCAGTATTTT
NA NA TRBJ2-7 14 TRBV6-1 CASSDTGRAYEQYF TGTGCCAGCAGTGATACGGGCAGAGCCTACGAGCAGTACTTC
NA TRBD1 TRBJ2-5 18 TRBV7-9 CASSLRSVRDSRQETQYF TGTGCCAGCAGCCTTCGGTCTGTTCGGGACAGTCGGCAAGAGACCCAGTACTTC
few NA TRBJ1-2 13 TRBV11-2 CASSLSRDYGYTF TGTGCCAGCAGCTTATCGCGGGACTATGGCTACACCTTC
NA TRBD1 TRBJ1-2 14 TRBV28 CASSSGQEIYGYTF TGTGCCAGCAGTTCCGGACAGGAGATTTATGGCTACACCTTC
NA TRBD2 TRBJ2-5 17 TRBV5-1 CASSLLGMSGNGETQYF TGCGCCAGCAGCCTGTTGGGAATGAGCGGGAATGGAGAGACCCAGTACTTC
few NA TRBJ1-4 13 TRBV29-1 CSVEGVTNEKLFF TGCAGCGTTGAGGGAGTAACTAATGAAAAACTGTTTTTT
few TRBD1 TRBJ2-3 14 TRBV12-3/TRBV12-4 CASSPTWTGLTQYF TGTGCCAGCAGTCCAACCTGGACAGGGCTAACGCAGTATTTT
NA NA TRBJ2-7 14 TRBV27 CASSIRQDSYEQYF TGTGCCAGCAGTATCAGACAAGACTCCTACGAGCAGTACTTC
NA NA TRBJ1-4 16 TRBV28 CASSLLGVSTNEKLFF TGTGCCAGCAGTTTATTGGGGGTCAGTACTAATGAAAAACTGTTTTTT
few NA TRBJ1-4 15 TRBV12-3/TRBV12-4 CASSQRGLMPEKLFF TGTGCCAGCAGCCAAAGGGGCCTTATGCCTGAAAAACTGTTTTTT
few TRBD2 TRBJ2-1 17 TRBV24-1 CATSDSRASGSLGEQFF TGTGCCACCAGTGATTCCAGGGCTAGCGGGTCTTTGGGTGAGCAGTTCTTC
few NA TRBJ2-7 13 TRBV5-1 CASSWGDSREQYF TGCGCCAGCAGCTGGGGGGACAGCCGCGAGCAGTACTTC
NA NA TRBJ2-1 16 TRBV18 CASSPRPTSLRNEQFF TGTGCCAGCTCACCACGACCGACTTCGCTAAGAAATGAGCAGTTCTTC